This T cell receptor beta chain was captured by sequencing in a study of CD8+ T cells in alopecia areata. Study-wide background: Skin grafts from approximately 6-12-month-old C3H/HeJ donors with spontaneous alopecia were placed on approximately 7-11-week-old female C3H/HeJ mice. General study results and limits: Scalp repertoires also include resident alphabeta T cells from normal skin. Affected scalp, especially in alopecia totalis/universalis, had a higher clonality than normal scalp did. Although TCR sharing was seen in mice, sharing across patients was less clear, possibly for HLA-related reasons.

This clone was observed a few times. Its antigen is not known. Germline and genes: mouse. The read terminates 4 residues ahead of where the CDR3 ends, so the germline J gene completes it. Once RNA had been extracted, it was reverse transcribed into cDNA to act as the sequencing template. The repertoire was sequenced with immunoSEQ multiplex PCR; TCRdb's copy has only in-frame clones and lacks some. This sample carries 90,000 to 130,000 clones, none of them present only once. V lost 0 bases and J 1 base, leaving 11 bases between the germline ends. CDR3 size: 15 residues. Germline V gene sequence: CDR1 FNHDT, CDR2 SITEND (reference sequence).

The chain uses TRBV19 and TRBJ2-7; possible D gene TRBD1, 6 bases. Specimen: lesional skin. The sequence was obtained from a C3H/HeJ mouse with alopecia areata. The strain is characterized by the MHC haplotype H2-k. Incomplete CDR3 DNA: TGTGCCAGCAGTATAGGAACGGGACAATCCTAT. Residues: CASSIGTGQSY. The CDR3 in full is CASSIGTGQSYEQYF.